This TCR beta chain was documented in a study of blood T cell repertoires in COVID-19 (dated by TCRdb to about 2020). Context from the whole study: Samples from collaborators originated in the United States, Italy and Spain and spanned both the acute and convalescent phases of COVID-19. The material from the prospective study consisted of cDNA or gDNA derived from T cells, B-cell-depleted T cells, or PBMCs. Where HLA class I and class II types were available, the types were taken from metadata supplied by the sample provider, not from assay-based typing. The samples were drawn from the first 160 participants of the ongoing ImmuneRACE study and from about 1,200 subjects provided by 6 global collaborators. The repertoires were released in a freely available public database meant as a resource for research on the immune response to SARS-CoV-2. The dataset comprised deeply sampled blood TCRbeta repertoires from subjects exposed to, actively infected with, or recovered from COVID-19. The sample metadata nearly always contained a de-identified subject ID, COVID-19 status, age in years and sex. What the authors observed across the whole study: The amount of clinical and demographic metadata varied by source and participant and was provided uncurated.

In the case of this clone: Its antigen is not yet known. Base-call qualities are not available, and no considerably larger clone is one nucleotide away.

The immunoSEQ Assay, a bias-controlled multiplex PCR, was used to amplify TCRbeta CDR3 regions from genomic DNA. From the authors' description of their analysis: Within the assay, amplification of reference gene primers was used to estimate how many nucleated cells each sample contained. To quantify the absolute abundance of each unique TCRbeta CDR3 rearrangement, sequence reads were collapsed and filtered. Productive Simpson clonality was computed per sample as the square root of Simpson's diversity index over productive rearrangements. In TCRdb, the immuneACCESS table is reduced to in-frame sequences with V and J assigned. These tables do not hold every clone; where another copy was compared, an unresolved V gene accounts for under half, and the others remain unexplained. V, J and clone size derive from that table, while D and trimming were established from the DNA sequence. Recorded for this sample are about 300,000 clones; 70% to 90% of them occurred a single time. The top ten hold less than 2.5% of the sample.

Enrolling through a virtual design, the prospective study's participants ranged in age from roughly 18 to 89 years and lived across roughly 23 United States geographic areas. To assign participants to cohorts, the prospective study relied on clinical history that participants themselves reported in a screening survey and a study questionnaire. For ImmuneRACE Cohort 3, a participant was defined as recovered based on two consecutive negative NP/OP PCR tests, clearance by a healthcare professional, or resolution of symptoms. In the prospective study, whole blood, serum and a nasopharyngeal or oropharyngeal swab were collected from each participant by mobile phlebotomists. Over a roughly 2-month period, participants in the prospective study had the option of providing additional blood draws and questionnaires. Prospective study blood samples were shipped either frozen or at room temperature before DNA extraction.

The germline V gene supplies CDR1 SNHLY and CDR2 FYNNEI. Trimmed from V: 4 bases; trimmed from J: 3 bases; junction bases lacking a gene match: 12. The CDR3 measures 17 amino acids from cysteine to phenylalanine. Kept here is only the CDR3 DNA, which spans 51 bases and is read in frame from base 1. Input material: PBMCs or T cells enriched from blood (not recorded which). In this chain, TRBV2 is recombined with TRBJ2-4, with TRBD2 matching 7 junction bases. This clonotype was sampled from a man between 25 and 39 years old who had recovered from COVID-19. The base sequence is TGTGCCAGCAGTGTTAAGCGGGGAGTCCGGGACAAAAACATTCAGTACTTC. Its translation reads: CASSVKRGVRDKNIQYF.